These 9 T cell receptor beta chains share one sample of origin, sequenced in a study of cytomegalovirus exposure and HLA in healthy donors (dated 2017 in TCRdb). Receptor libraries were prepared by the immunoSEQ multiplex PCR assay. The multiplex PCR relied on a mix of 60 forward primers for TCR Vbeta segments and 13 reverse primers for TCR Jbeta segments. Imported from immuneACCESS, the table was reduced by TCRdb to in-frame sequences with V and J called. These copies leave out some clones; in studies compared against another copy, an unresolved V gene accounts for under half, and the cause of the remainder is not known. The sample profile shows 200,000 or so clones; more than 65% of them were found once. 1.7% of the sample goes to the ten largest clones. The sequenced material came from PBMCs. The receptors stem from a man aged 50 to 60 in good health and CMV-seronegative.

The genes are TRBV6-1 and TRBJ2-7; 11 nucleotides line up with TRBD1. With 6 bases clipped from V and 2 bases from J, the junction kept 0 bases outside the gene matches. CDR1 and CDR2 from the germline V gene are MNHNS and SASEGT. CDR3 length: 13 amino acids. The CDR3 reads CASRGQGAYEQYF. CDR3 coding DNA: TGTGCCAGCAGGGGACAGGGGGCCTACGAGCAGTACTTC.

CDR3 sequence: CAISEIGLEETQYF. The CDR3 region has the DNA TGTGCCATCAGTGAGATAGGACTAGAAGAGACCCAGTACTTC. The V gene is TRBV10-3, the J gene TRBJ2-5, with 7 bases identical to TRBD2. J lost 3 bases, V lost 2 bases, and 3 bases had no gene match. CDR3 length equals 14 residues. Germline assignment: CDR1 ENHRY and CDR2 SYGVKD.

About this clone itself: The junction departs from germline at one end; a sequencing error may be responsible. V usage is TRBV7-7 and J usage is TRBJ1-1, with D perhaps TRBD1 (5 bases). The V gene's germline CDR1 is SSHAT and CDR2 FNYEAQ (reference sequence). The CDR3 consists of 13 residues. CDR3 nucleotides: TGTGCTAGCAGCTTATCGGGGGGGACTGAAGCTTTCTTT. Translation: CASSLSGGTEAFF. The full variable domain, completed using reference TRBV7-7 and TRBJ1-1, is GAGVSQSPRYKVTKRGQDVTLRCDPISSHATLYWYQQALGQGPEFLTYFNYEAQPDKSGLPSDRFSAERPEGSISTLTIQRTEQRDSAMYRCASSLSGGTEAFFGQGTRLTVV.

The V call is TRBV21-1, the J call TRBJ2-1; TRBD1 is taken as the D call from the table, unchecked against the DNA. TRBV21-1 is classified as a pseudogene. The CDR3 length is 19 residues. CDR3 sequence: CASSARMGQGAIRGNEQFF. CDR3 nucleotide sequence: TGTGCCAGCAGCGCCCGGATGGGACAGGGGGCTATCCGGGGCAATGAGCAGTTCTTC.

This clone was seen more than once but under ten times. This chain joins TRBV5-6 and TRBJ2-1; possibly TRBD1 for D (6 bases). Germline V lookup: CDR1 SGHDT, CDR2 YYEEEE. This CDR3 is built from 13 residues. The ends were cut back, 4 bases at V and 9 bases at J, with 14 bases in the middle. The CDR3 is CASSPQGFVEQFF. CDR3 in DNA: TGTGCCAGCAGCCCGCAGGGGTTCGTTGAGCAGTTCTTC.

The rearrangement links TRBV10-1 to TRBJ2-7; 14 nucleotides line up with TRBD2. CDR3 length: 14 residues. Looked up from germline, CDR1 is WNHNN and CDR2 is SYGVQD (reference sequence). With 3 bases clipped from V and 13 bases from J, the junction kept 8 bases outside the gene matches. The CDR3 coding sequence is TGCGCCAGCAGTGATGAGGGACTAGCGGGGGACCGATACTTC. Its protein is CASSDEGLAGDRYF.

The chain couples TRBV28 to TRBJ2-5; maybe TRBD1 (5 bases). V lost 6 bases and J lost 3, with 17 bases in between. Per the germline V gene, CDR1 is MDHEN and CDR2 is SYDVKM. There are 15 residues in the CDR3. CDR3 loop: CASRIRVWAKETQYF. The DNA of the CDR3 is TGTGCCAGCAGGATCAGGGTTTGGGCGAAAGAGACCCAGTACTTC.

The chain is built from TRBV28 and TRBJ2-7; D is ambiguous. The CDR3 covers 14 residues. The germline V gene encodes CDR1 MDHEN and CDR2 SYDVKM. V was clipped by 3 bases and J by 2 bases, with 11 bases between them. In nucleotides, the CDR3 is TGTGCCAGCAGTTTGGGTGGAGTCCCCTACGAGCAGTACTTC. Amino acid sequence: CASSLGGVPYEQYF.

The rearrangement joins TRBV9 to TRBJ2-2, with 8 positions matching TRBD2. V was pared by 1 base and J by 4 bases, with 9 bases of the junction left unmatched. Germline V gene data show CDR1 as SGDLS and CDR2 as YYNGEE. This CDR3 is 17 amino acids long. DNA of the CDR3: TGTGCCAGCAGCGTACCCCGGCGGGAGGAAAGCACCGGGGAGCTGTTTTTT. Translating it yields CASSVPRREESTGELFF.